These T cell receptor beta chains were read from a single sample in a study of identical twins. From the 5' RACE reads, TCRdb called clonotypes with MiXCR, one entry per CDR3 protein. This sample has about 530,000 distinct CDR3 sequences, with over 12% found just once. These records were also assigned to another study, of yellow fever vaccine responses in identical twins.

Material: CD4+ T cells sorted from blood. The receptors were gathered from a young woman in good health. Each CDR3 is given with its conserved first and last residue. D genes are given only for firm matches. A clone size is listed for some rows: how often the clone was seen (once, few, many), or a class if it is expanded.

J,D,size,V,DNA,CDR3
TRBJ2-5,TRBD2,.,TRBV10-3,TGTGCCATCAGAGACCAGACTAGCGGGATTGAGACCCAGTACTTC,CAIRDQTSGIETQYF
TRBJ2-1,TRBD2,many,TRBV9,TGTGCCAGCAGCTCCCAAACCGGGACTAACCTTATTGAGCAGTTCTTC,CASSSQTGTNLIEQFF
TRBJ2-3,.,.,TRBV28,TGTGCCAGCAGTTTCAGGGTGACAGATACGCAGTATTTT,CASSFRVTDTQYF
TRBJ1-1,.,.,TRBV4-1,TGCGCCAGCGGAGACGAACCGGACACTGAAGCTTTCTTT,CASGDEPDTEAFF
TRBJ2-7,.,few,TRBV10-3,TGTGCCATCAGGGGTTCATCTAACTCCTACGAGCAGTACTTC,CAIRGSSNSYEQYF
TRBJ2-3,.,few,TRBV12-3/TRBV12-4,TGTGCCAGCAGTACTTGGGGAGTGGATACGCAGTATTTT,CASSTWGVDTQYF
TRBJ2-1,.,.,TRBV5-1,TGCGCCAGCCTATCCCCCGGGGTGCACAATGAGCAGTTCTTC,CASLSPGVHNEQFF
TRBJ2-7,TRBD2,.,TRBV12-3/TRBV12-4,TGTGCCAGCAGTGGACTAGCGGGAGCCAACCAGGGGAAGCAGTACTTC,CASSGLAGANQGKQYF
TRBJ2-1,TRBD2,.,TRBV27,TGTGCCAGCAGTTCCGGGACTAGGGGCAATGAGCAGTTCTTC,CASSSGTRGNEQFF
TRBJ2-7,.,few,TRBV7-9,TGTGCCAGCAGCTTAGTCCCACAGGAGAACTACGAGCAGTACTTC,CASSLVPQENYEQYF
TRBJ2-4,TRBD1,.,TRBV5-6,TGTGCCAGCAGCCCCGGGACAGGGAGGGTTATAGCCAAAAACATTCAGTACTTC,CASSPGTGRVIAKNIQYF
TRBJ2-1,TRBD1,.,TRBV4-1,TGCGCCAGCAGCCAGGGACAGGACAATGAGCAGTTCTTC,CASSQGQDNEQFF
TRBJ2-5,.,.,TRBV3-1,TGTGCCAGCAGCCATTACCTGCAAGAGACCCAGTACTTC,CASSHYLQETQYF
TRBJ2-1,.,.,TRBV18,TGTGCCAGCTCAGGCGGAAGAACCTACAATGAGCAGTTCTTC,CASSGGRTYNEQFF
TRBJ2-3,.,.,TRBV6-1,TGTGCCAGCAGTGCTCGGACCAATCTAGATACGCAGTATTTT,CASSARTNLDTQYF
TRBJ2-5,.,few,TRBV3-1,TGTGCCAGCAGCCAAATCACGGGGACCCAGTACTTC,CASSQITGTQYF
TRBJ2-3,.,.,TRBV5-1,TGCGCCAGCAGCTTGGCAGTTTTAGATACGCAGTATTTT,CASSLAVLDTQYF
TRBJ1-4,.,few,TRBV7-9,TGTGCCAGCAGCCATGAACGGGGAGCAACTAATGAAAAACTGTTTTTT,CASSHERGATNEKLFF
TRBJ1-1,.,.,TRBV18,TGTGCCAGCTCACCACCTCCGGGCCGCATTGAAGCTTTCTTT,CASSPPPGRIEAFF
TRBJ2-1,.,.,TRBV27,TGTGCCAGCAGTTTTCGGGGGCAATGGAATGAGCAGTTCTTC,CASSFRGQWNEQFF
TRBJ1-1,.,few,TRBV7-2,TGTGCCAGCAGCTACTTGGGGGGTCCCACTGAAGCTTTCTTT,CASSYLGGPTEAFF
TRBJ2-5,.,once,TRBV5-6,TGTGCCAGCAGCACCACGGGCGGGCAAGAGACCCAGTACTTC,CASSTTGGQETQYF
TRBJ2-1,TRBD2,few,TRBV11-2,TGTGCCAGCAGCTCGGGACTAGCGGGATTTGGTGAGCAGTTCTTC,CASSSGLAGFGEQFF
TRBJ2-7,TRBD2,few,TRBV5-1,TGCGCCAGCAGCTTGGCACCTAGCGGGAGTGATTTCTACGAGCAGTACTTC,CASSLAPSGSDFYEQYF
TRBJ2-2,TRBD1,.,TRBV12-3/TRBV12-4,TGTGCCAGCAGAAGGGACAGGGGGAGCACCGGGGAGCTGTTTTTT,CASRRDRGSTGELFF
TRBJ1-1,TRBD1,.,TRBV5-5,TGTGCCAGCAGCTACCGACAGGGGCTGAACACTGAAGCTTTCTTT,CASSYRQGLNTEAFF
TRBJ1-2,.,few,TRBV5-1,TGCGCCAGCAGCTTCGGGACACCGGGAATGAACTATGGCTACACCTTC,CASSFGTPGMNYGYTF
TRBJ1-1,.,few,TRBV5-1,TGCGCCAGCAGCTTTTGGCCTGGGAGGGGCACTGAAGCTTTCTTT,CASSFWPGRGTEAFF
TRBJ1-1,.,few,TRBV20-1,TGCAGTGCTCCAGCAAACACTGAAGCTTTCTTT,CSAPANTEAFF
TRBJ1-1,.,.,TRBV11-2,TGTGCCAGCAGCTTGTCGAGGGGCACTGAAGCTTTCTTT,CASSLSRGTEAFF
TRBJ1-2,.,.,TRBV24-1,TGTGCCACCAGTGATTTGAAGGGTGACGATGGCTACACCTTC,CATSDLKGDDGYTF
TRBJ2-1,TRBD2,.,TRBV3-1,TGTGCCAGCAGCCTACCCCCCGGGACTAGCGGGGGACGGGGTGAGCAGTTCTTC,CASSLPPGTSGGRGEQFF
TRBJ2-2,.,many,TRBV5-1,TGCGCCAGCAGCTTGGCCTTGGGGGGAAAACAGACCGGGGAGCTGTTTTTT,CASSLALGGKQTGELFF
TRBJ2-1,.,.,TRBV6-1,TGTGCCAGCAGTAGCGGGCGAGCCTACAATGAGCAGTTCTTC,CASSSGRAYNEQFF
TRBJ2-7,.,many,TRBV29-1,TGCAGCGTGGGCGGAGGTTCCTACGAGCAGTACTTC,CSVGGGSYEQYF
TRBJ2-1,.,many,TRBV5-1,TGCGCCAGCAGCTTGGGTCAGACGCTAAACAATGAGCAGTTCTTC,CASSLGQTLNNEQFF
TRBJ2-1,TRBD2,.,TRBV27,TGTGCCAGCAGTTTTATTAGCGGGGGTATTCCCAATGAGCAGTTCTTC,CASSFISGGIPNEQFF
TRBJ2-1,TRBD1,many,TRBV5-1,TGCGCCAGCAGCCAGGGGGACAGGGACTACAATGAGCAGTTCTTC,CASSQGDRDYNEQFF
TRBJ2-3,.,.,TRBV10-3,TGTGCCACCCTCGATAGCCCCACAGATACGCAGTATTTT,CATLDSPTDTQYF
TRBJ2-3,.,many,TRBV20-1,TGCAGTGCCGAGGACGGGGGCCGGCGGGATACGCAGTATTTT,CSAEDGGRRDTQYF
TRBJ2-5,.,.,TRBV28,TGTGCCAGCAGTTTAAGGTGGGATCCAACCCAGTACTTC,CASSLRWDPTQYF
TRBJ2-1,TRBD1,.,TRBV12-5,TGTGCTAGTGGTTTGGGAATTCTTCAGGGGGCGCTGGCCTACAATGAGCAGTTCTTC,CASGLGILQGALAYNEQFF
TRBJ2-1,TRBD2,few,TRBV15,TGTGCCTCCCGACTAGCGGGACCCTACAATGAGCAGTTCTTC,CASRLAGPYNEQFF
TRBJ2-1,TRBD2,few,TRBV6-4,TGTGCCAGCAGTGGGGTAGCGGGAGGGCCTGGTGAGCAGTTCTTC,CASSGVAGGPGEQFF
TRBJ2-3,.,few,TRBV15,TGTGCCAGTCGGGCTCGAAGCACAGATACGCAGTATTTT,CASRARSTDTQYF
TRBJ2-6,.,many,TRBV5-1,TGCGCCAGCAGCTTCGGCGGGGCCGGGGCCAACGTCCTGACTTTC,CASSFGGAGANVLTF
TRBJ2-3,.,few,TRBV5-1,TGCGCCAGCAGCCCTTCTGGCCCAGATACGCAGTATTTT,CASSPSGPDTQYF
TRBJ2-1,.,.,TRBV7-9,TGTGCCAGCAGCTTAGATGGGGGGTCCTCAAATGAGCAGTTCTTC,CASSLDGGSSNEQFF
TRBJ2-1,TRBD2,.,TRBV29-1,TGCAGCGGCCTCGGGACTAGCGACAATGAGCAGTTCTTC,CSGLGTSDNEQFF
TRBJ2-3,TRBD2,.,TRBV20-1,TGCAGTGCCGCACTAGCGTATAAGACCACAGATACGCAGTATTTT,CSAALAYKTTDTQYF
TRBJ1-6,.,few,TRBV5-6,TGTGCCAGCAGCTTGGTGGGTTCACCCCTCCACTTT,CASSLVGSPLHF
TRBJ2-1,.,few,TRBV24-1,TGTGCCACCAGTGCAGGGACTTCCGGGAACAATGAGCAGTTCTTC,CATSAGTSGNNEQFF
TRBJ2-1,TRBD2,many,TRBV12-3/TRBV12-4,TGTGCCAGCAGTTTTCGGGAGGGAACTGGCCTGCGGTTCTTC,CASSFREGTGLRFF
TRBJ2-7,TRBD2,many,TRBV5-1,TGCGCCAGCAGCCCGACTAGCGGCTACGAGCAGTACTTC,CASSPTSGYEQYF
TRBJ2-3,.,once,TRBV29-1,TGCAGCGTGGTCTATACGAATACGCAGTATTTT,CSVVYTNTQYF
TRBJ2-3,.,many,TRBV3-1,TGTGCCAGCAGCCAATCGGGCGCAACACCGGTTTTT,CASSQSGATPVF
TRBJ2-5,TRBD2,.,TRBV29-1,TGCAGCGTTGTACCCTCATGGACTAGCGGGGCCCAAGAGACCCAGTACTTC,CSVVPSWTSGAQETQYF
TRBJ2-7,.,few,TRBV4-1,TGCGCCAGCAGCCAAGAGTGGGAGAACGAGCAGTACTTC,CASSQEWENEQYF
TRBJ2-1,TRBD2,few,TRBV20-1,TGCAGTGCTAGACGCTCAGGACTAGCGGGTACCTACAATGAGCAGTTCTTC,CSARRSGLAGTYNEQFF